A selection of T cell receptor beta chains follows, all from one sample in a study of blood T cell repertoires in COVID-19. Sequenced by immunoSEQ multiplex PCR; TCRdb stores in-frame clones only, minus some. Found here are approximately 170,000 clones, around 87% of them singletons; the top ten hold 3% to 4%. Sequenced sample: peripheral blood. The receptors shown here come from a young man with active or convalescent COVID-19. CDR3s include the opening cysteine and the closing phenylalanine or tryptophan. D genes are given only for firm matches. Clone size, where shown, is once, few, many, or a class for clones that have expanded.

J gene	V gene	clone size	D gene	CDR3 protein	CDR3 DNA
TRBJ1-2	TRBV7-8	few	.	CASSLALADYGYTF	TGTGCCAGCAGCTTAGCGCTGGCGGACTATGGCTACACCTTC
TRBJ2-1	TRBV19	.	.	CASSITSGGDHEQFF	TGTGCCAGTAGTATAACATCCGGTGGAGACCATGAGCAGTTCTTC
TRBJ1-4	TRBV7-9	.	.	CASSWGGVTNEKLFF	TGTGCCAGCAGCTGGGGAGGGGTGACTAATGAAAAACTGTTTTTT
TRBJ1-6	TRBV18	once	TRBD1	CASSPRSASDRWAPLHF	TGTGCCAGCTCACCACGTTCGGCCTCGGACAGGTGGGCTCCCCTCCACTTT
TRBJ2-7	TRBV5-1	.	.	CASSPGLSGAYEQYF	TGCGCCAGCAGCCCGGGACTCTCGGGCGCCTACGAGCAGTACTTC
TRBJ2-7	TRBV5-6	.	.	CASSLERTVTQYF	TGTGCCAGCAGCTTGGAGAGAACGGTCACGCAGTACTTC
TRBJ2-2	TRBV7-9	.	.	CASGETGELFF	TGTGCCAGCGGAGAAACCGGGGAGCTGTTTTTT
TRBJ2-3	TRBV27	.	TRBD1	CASSLRTGDRGDYTQYF	TGTGCCAGCAGTTTACGCACCGGGGACAGGGGGGACTATACGCAGTATTTT
TRBJ1-2	TRBV5-4	few	.	CASSLAGIGRTSNYGYTF	TGTGCCAGCAGCTTGGCGGGCATCGGGAGGACCTCTAACTATGGCTACACCTTC
TRBJ2-7	TRBV11-3	.	TRBD2	CASSLRGGGTSGSYEQYF	TGTGCCAGCAGCTTACGGGGTGGTGGGACTAGCGGGAGTTACGAGCAGTACTTC
TRBJ2-1	TRBV24-1	.	.	CATSDPTPRDNAYNEQFF	TGTGCCACCAGTGACCCGACCCCCCGGGACAACGCCTACAATGAGCAGTTCTTC
TRBJ2-5	TRBV5-4	once	.	CASSLMDRGLQETQYF	TGTGCCAGCAGCTTGATGGATCGGGGGTTACAAGAGACCCAGTACTTC
TRBJ1-1	TRBV11-3	.	.	CASSLDRNTEAFF	TGTGCCAGCAGCCTGGACAGAAACACTGAAGCTTTCTTT
TRBJ2-1	TRBV5-5	few	TRBD2	CASSSGLADTNEQFF	TGTGCCAGCAGCTCGGGACTAGCGGATACCAATGAGCAGTTCTTC
TRBJ2-2	TRBV6-5	many	TRBD1	CASRRDRVTGELFF	TGTGCCAGCAGACGGGACAGGGTCACCGGGGAGCTGTTTTTT
TRBJ2-2	TRBV27	.	TRBD2	CASSLWGRAGGGELFF	TGTGCCAGCAGTTTATGGGGCAGAGCGGGGGGCGGGGAGCTGTTTTTT
TRBJ2-3	TRBV4-2	.	.	CASSQEPYGGTDTQYF	TGTGCCAGCAGCCAAGAGCCCTACGGCGGTACAGATACGCAGTATTTT
TRBJ2-1	TRBV28	.	TRBD1	CASSLSTKDSGITGDEQFF	TGTGCCAGCAGTTTATCCACAAAAGACTCCGGGATTACAGGGGATGAGCAGTTCTTC
TRBJ1-1	TRBV21-1	once	.	CASSKALGAGRLHTEAFF	TGTGCCAGCAGCAAAGCATTAGGTGCAGGGCGATTGCACACTGAAGCTTTCTTT
TRBJ2-3	TRBV28	.	TRBD2	CASSFRLAGTSTDTQYF	TGTGCCAGCAGTTTTCGGTTAGCGGGGACTAGCACAGATACGCAGTATTTT
TRBJ1-2	TRBV24-1	.	.	CATSDLNYAGTKDGYTF	TGTGCCACCAGTGATTTGAATTACGCGGGAACCAAAGATGGCTACACCTTC
TRBJ2-1	TRBV4-3	once	TRBD2	CASSQDGGRANEQFF	TGCGCCAGCAGCCAAGATGGAGGGAGGGCCAATGAGCAGTTCTTC
TRBJ1-1	TRBV27	.	TRBD1	CASRITGGLNTEAFF	TGTGCCAGCAGGATAACAGGGGGCCTGAACACTGAAGCTTTCTTT
TRBJ2-3	TRBV19	.	TRBD1	CASGGQGDSDTQYF	TGTGCCAGTGGGGGACAGGGGGACTCAGATACGCAGTATTTT
TRBJ1-5	TRBV11-1	.	.	CASSSQQNQPQHF	TGTGCCAGCAGTTCACAGCAAAATCAGCCCCAGCATTTT
TRBJ2-6	TRBV7-9	.	.	CASSFFRGSGANVLTF	TGTGCCAGCAGCTTTTTCCGGGGTAGTGGGGCCAACGTCCTGACTTTC
TRBJ1-6	TRBV19	.	.	CASNEGPSVLHF	TGTGCCAGTAACGAGGGTCCGTCTGTCCTCCACTTT
TRBJ2-2	TRBV5-6	.	TRBD2	CASNILSGGNTGELFF	TGTGCCAGCAACATATTATCGGGAGGGAACACCGGGGAGCTGTTTTTT
TRBJ2-2	TRBV7-9	.	.	CAGRSDLVNTGELFF	TGTGCCGGAAGATCAGACTTGGTGAACACCGGGGAGCTGTTTTTT
TRBJ1-4	TRBV28	.	.	CASSTESGGGEKLFF	TGTGCCAGCAGTACGGAGTCGGGGGGAGGTGAAAAACTGTTTTTT
TRBJ2-2	TRBV5-4	.	.	CALGLYTGELFF	TGTGCCTTGGGACTTTACACCGGGGAGCTGTTTTTT
TRBJ1-2	TRBV29-1	.	.	CSVATGTYGYTF	TGCAGCGTTGCTACAGGGACCTATGGCTACACCTTC
TRBJ1-4	TRBV29-1	.	TRBD1	CSALQGAGEKLFF	TGCAGCGCCCTACAGGGGGCGGGAGAAAAACTGTTTTTT
TRBJ2-7	TRBV27	.	TRBD1	CASSFSGTEFYEQYF	TGTGCCAGCAGTTTTTCCGGGACAGAGTTCTACGAGCAGTACTTC
TRBJ1-2	TRBV2	.	.	CASSISTGYGYTF	TGTGCCAGCAGTATCTCCACAGGGTATGGCTACACCTTC
TRBJ1-1	TRBV10-2	.	.	CATGGQINTEAFF	TGCGCCACCGGAGGACAGATAAACACTGAAGCTTTCTTT
TRBJ1-5	TRBV5-1	.	TRBD1	CASSLGDSGNQPQHF	TGCGCCAGCAGCTTGGGGGACAGCGGCAATCAGCCCCAGCATTTT
TRBJ1-1	TRBV28	.	.	CASSPRSGRGTEAFF	TGTGCCAGCAGTCCTCGATCGGGGCGGGGGACTGAAGCTTTCTTT
TRBJ1-1	TRBV10-3	.	TRBD1	CASDPGQGPATEAFF	TGTGCCAGCGACCCGGGACAGGGTCCGGCCACTGAAGCTTTCTTT
TRBJ2-2	TRBV6-2/TRBV6-3	.	TRBD2	CASSGAGTSLFLGGELFF	TGTGCCAGCAGTGGAGCCGGGACTAGTCTTTTTTTGGGCGGGGAGCTGTTTTTT
TRBJ2-1	TRBV29-1	.	TRBD2	CSVEGEREYSNEQFF	TGCAGCGTTGAAGGTGAGCGGGAGTATTCCAATGAGCAGTTCTTC